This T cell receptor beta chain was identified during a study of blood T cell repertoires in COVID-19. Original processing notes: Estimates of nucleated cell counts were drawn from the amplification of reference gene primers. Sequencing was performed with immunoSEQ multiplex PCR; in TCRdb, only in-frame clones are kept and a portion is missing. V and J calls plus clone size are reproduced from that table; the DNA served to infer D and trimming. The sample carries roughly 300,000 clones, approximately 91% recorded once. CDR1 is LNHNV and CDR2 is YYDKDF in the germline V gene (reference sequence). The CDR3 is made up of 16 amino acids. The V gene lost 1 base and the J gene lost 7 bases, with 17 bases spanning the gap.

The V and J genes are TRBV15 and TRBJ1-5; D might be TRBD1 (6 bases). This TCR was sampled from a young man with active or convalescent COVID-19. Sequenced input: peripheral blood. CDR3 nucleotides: TGTGCCACCAGCAGAGTAACAGGGTCGGTTACCCAGCCCCAGCATTTT. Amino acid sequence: CATSRVTGSVTQPQHF. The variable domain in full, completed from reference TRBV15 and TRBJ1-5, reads DAMVIQNPRYQVTQFGKPVTLSCSQTLNHNVMYWYQQKSSQAPKLLFHYYDKDFNNEADTPDNFQSRRPNTSFCFLDIRSPGLGDTAMYLCATSRVTGSVTQPQHFGDGTRLSIL.